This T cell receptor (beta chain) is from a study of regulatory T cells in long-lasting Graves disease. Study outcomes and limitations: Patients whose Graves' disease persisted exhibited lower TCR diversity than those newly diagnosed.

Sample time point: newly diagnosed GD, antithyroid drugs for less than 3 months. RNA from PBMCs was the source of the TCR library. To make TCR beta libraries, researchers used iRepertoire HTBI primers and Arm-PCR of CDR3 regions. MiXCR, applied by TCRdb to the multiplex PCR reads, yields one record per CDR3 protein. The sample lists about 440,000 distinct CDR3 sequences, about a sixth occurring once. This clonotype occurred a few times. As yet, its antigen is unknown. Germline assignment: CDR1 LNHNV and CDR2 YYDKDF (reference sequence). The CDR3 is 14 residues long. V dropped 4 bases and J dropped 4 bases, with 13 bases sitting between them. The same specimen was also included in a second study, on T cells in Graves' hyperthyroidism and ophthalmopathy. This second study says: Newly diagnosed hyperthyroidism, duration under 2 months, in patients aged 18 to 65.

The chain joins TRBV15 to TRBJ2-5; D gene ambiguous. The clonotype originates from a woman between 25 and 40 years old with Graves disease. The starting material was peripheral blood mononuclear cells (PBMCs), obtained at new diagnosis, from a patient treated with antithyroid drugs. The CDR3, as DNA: TGTGCCACCAGCAAAGAGAGACCGGGAGAGACCCAGTACTTC. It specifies CATSKERPGETQYF.